This T cell receptor (beta chain) was profiled in a study of cytomegalovirus exposure and HLA in healthy donors. Concerning this clone itself: Its antigen remains unknown.

Both 60 Vbeta primers and 13 Jbeta primers went into the PCR. Profiled with immunoSEQ multiplex PCR; TCRdb holds only in-frame clones, not every one. The sample has about 82,000 clones; approximately 90% are singletons. Trimming removed 4 bases from V and 1 base from J; junction bases left unmatched: 9. Germline CDR1 is SGHDT and CDR2 is YYEEEE. The CDR3 has 16 amino acids. General observations from the study: The study designated 150 to 200 TCR beta chains cytomegalovirus-associated. From TCR beta sequences, most subjects' HLA-A and HLA-B alleles were reportedly predicted accurately. Cytomegalovirus status was reportedly diagnosed by the classifier with high sensitivity and specificity.

The sequencing input was PBMCs. This TCR derives from a man aged 18 to 30 in good health and CMV-seronegative. The rearrangement links TRBV5-6 to TRBJ2-3, with TRBD1 matching over 7 bases. CDR3 in amino acids: CASSRVQGIGTDTQYF. The CDR3 DNA reads TGTGCCAGCAGCAGAGTACAGGGGATCGGCACAGATACGCAGTATTTT.